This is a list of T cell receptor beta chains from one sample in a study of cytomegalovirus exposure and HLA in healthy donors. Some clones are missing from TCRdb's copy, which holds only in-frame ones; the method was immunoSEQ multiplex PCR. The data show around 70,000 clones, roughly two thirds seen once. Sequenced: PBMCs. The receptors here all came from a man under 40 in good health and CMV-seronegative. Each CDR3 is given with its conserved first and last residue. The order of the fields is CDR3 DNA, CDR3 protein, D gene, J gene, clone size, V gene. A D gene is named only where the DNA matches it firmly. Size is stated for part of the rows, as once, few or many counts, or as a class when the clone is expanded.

TGTGCCAGCAGCTTACCAGGGGTCTACAATGAGCAGTTCTTC CASSLPGVYNEQFF NA TRBJ2-1 NA TRBV5-4
TGTGCCAGCAGCTTGACAACACTAGCGGGGGGGGTAACCGGGGAGCTGTTTTTT CASSLTTLAGGVTGELFF TRBD2 TRBJ2-2 NA TRBV5-4
TGTGCCAGCAGCCCCCGACAGGGGGCCACCTACGAGCAGTACTTC CASSPRQGATYEQYF TRBD1 TRBJ2-7 few TRBV7-9
TGCAGCGTGCGTCCGGGACTTGGGGGGACTGAAGCTTTCTTT CSVRPGLGGTEAFF NA TRBJ1-1 NA TRBV29-1
TGTGCCAGTACGTACGGGACAGGGGGTACCGCGCGAGGTTCACCCCTCCACTTT CASTYGTGGTARGSPLHF TRBD1 TRBJ1-6 NA TRBV13
TGCGCCAGCAGCTTGGCAATGGCGAACACTGAAGCTTTCTTT CASSLAMANTEAFF NA TRBJ1-1 once TRBV5-1
TGTGCCAGCAGCTATGGACGGGGGGGTACTGAAGCTTTCTTT CASSYGRGGTEAFF NA TRBJ1-1 NA TRBV5-4
TGCGCCAGCAGCTTTAGCGGGTACGAGCAGTACTTC CASSFSGYEQYF TRBD2 TRBJ2-7 NA TRBV5-1
TGTGCCAGCACGTCGGGGGACTTCTACAATGAGCAGTTCTTC CASTSGDFYNEQFF NA TRBJ2-1 few TRBV6-5
TGTGCCAGCAGCTTAGGAGCCAGCCGGGTCTATGGCTACACCTTC CASSLGASRVYGYTF NA TRBJ1-2 NA TRBV7-9
TGTGCCTGGAGTCCTCTGGCAGGCGAGCAGTACTTC CAWSPLAGEQYF NA TRBJ2-7 NA TRBV30
TGCGCCAGCAGCTCCTGGACTAGCGGGGGGGAAGGCACAGATACGCAGTATTTT CASSSWTSGGEGTDTQYF TRBD2 TRBJ2-3 NA TRBV5-1
TGCGCCAGCAGCCTGAAACTAGCGGGGGTCCAAGAGACCCAGTACTTC CASSLKLAGVQETQYF TRBD2 TRBJ2-5 NA TRBV5-1
TGTGCCAGCAGTTTAGAGGATAGGGGCGAGCAGTACTTC CASSLEDRGEQYF NA TRBJ2-7 NA TRBV27
TGCGCCAGCAGCTTTGGGTTAGCGGGGGCTGGGGAGCAGTACTTC CASSFGLAGAGEQYF TRBD2 TRBJ2-7 few TRBV5-1
TGTGCCAGTAGCATGGGGCAGGACGCCGCCTACGAGCAGTACTTC CASSMGQDAAYEQYF NA TRBJ2-7 NA TRBV19
TGTGCCAGCAGCCAAGATTCCGGCAGGGCGTCTGGAAACACCATATATTTT CASSQDSGRASGNTIYF NA TRBJ1-3 once TRBV4-2
TGTGCCACCAGCAGAGATATGGCGGACGGAGGGCCCCAGCATTTT CATSRDMADGGPQHF NA TRBJ1-5 NA TRBV15
TGTGCCAGCCTCCTGGGAGTGCAGAACACTGAAGCTTTCTTT CASLLGVQNTEAFF NA TRBJ1-1 many TRBV28
TGTGCCAGCAGCGCCCCACCCACAGGGGGGAAACTGTTTTTT CASSAPPTGGKLFF TRBD1 TRBJ1-4 NA TRBV9
TGCGCCAGCAGCCAGACTAGCGGGGGGGGAGAGACCCAGTACTTC CASSQTSGGGETQYF TRBD2 TRBJ2-5 NA TRBV5-1
TGTGCCAGCAGCTTAAAATCCTTCACTGAAGCTTTCTTT CASSLKSFTEAFF NA TRBJ1-1 NA TRBV11-3
TGTGCCAGCAGCTTTTTAGCGGGGAGGTCTGCCTACGAGCAGTACTTC CASSFLAGRSAYEQYF TRBD2 TRBJ2-7 NA TRBV7-8
TGCGCCAGCAGCTTGGAGGGGTATGGCTACACCTTC CASSLEGYGYTF NA TRBJ1-2 NA TRBV5-1
TGTGCCAGCAGCTTGTCGGCGGGGGAACGTATATATTTT CASSLSAGERIYF NA TRBJ1-3 NA TRBV5-5
TGCAGCGTTGCCCCGGGGTTGAACACTGAAGCTTTCTTT CSVAPGLNTEAFF NA TRBJ1-1 NA TRBV29-1
TGTGCCAGCAGTGGACAGGGAACCCATCAGCCCCAGCATTTT CASSGQGTHQPQHF TRBD1 TRBJ1-5 few TRBV6-1
TGTGCCAGCATCCTCGACGACAGCCACACTGAAGCTTTCTTT CASILDDSHTEAFF NA TRBJ1-1 few TRBV6-6
TGTGCCAGTCAGGGGCATGGAGAGACCCAGTACTTC CASQGHGETQYF NA TRBJ2-5 NA TRBV7-7
TGTGCCAGCAGTTCCCCTCCCCAAGAGACCCAGTACTTC CASSSPPQETQYF NA TRBJ2-5 few TRBV28
TGTGCCAGCAGCTCCGGACAGGGCCATTTCCAAGAGACCCAGTACTTC CASSSGQGHFQETQYF TRBD1 TRBJ2-5 NA TRBV5-4
TGTGCCAGTAGGGAGAGGGAGACCCAGTACTTC CASRERETQYF NA TRBJ2-5 NA TRBV19
TGTGCCTGGAGTACGGGGGGCCAGGAGACCCAGTACTTC CAWSTGGQETQYF NA TRBJ2-5 NA TRBV30
TGTGCCATCAGCGGCCAAGGCAGGGGTATTGACCATGGCTACACCTTC CAISGQGRGIDHGYTF NA TRBJ1-2 NA TRBV10-3
TGTGCCAGCAGTCACAGGGCCTATGGCTACACCTTC CASSHRAYGYTF NA TRBJ1-2 NA TRBV7-2
TGTGCCAGCGACGGACAGGGTAGTTTGTTCTTC CASDGQGSLFF TRBD1 TRBJ2-1 few TRBV4-2
TGCAGTGGGACAGGGGAGACCCAGTACTTC CSGTGETQYF TRBD1 TRBJ2-5 NA TRBV29-1
TGCAGCGTTGTGGGGACAGTTATTCCTAGCACAGATACGCAGTATTTT CSVVGTVIPSTDTQYF TRBD1 TRBJ2-3 NA TRBV29-1
TGCAGCGTTCCTGACAGAGATGGCTACACCTTC CSVPDRDGYTF NA TRBJ1-2 NA TRBV29-1
TGCGCCAGCAGCCAGGTCTGGGGAGGGCCCTATGGCTACACCTTC CASSQVWGGPYGYTF NA TRBJ1-2 few TRBV4-1
TGTGCCAGCTCACCAACAGGGGAATATGGCTACACCTTC CASSPTGEYGYTF TRBD1 TRBJ1-2 NA TRBV18
TGTGCCAGTACTCTAGCGGGGGGGCTAACAGATACGCAGTATTTT CASTLAGGLTDTQYF TRBD2 TRBJ2-3 NA TRBV9
TGTGCCAGCAACAAAAAGGGGGCTGGGGCCAACGTCCTGACTTTC CASNKKGAGANVLTF NA TRBJ2-6 NA TRBV6-6
TGTGCCAGCAGTTATAAGTACAGGGACTACGAGCAGTACTTC CASSYKYRDYEQYF NA TRBJ2-7 NA TRBV27
TGTGCCAGTACCTCATCCAGGGAAAATCAGCCCCAGCATTTT CASTSSRENQPQHF NA TRBJ1-5 NA TRBV19
TGTGCCAGCACCCTGCTGAGCGGGCTTCTCTACGAGCAGTACTTC CASTLLSGLLYEQYF NA TRBJ2-7 NA TRBV6-6